Shown below are 25 T cell receptor beta chains from a single sample sequenced in a study of blood T cell repertoires in COVID-19. Profiling relied on immunoSEQ multiplex PCR, and the TCRdb table lists in-frame clones only, not all of them. Here the sample spans roughly 200,000 clones, more than 60% being singletons. Sequenced input: peripheral blood. These receptors were collected from a man aged 50-60 years who had recovered from COVID-19.

The chain has TRBV20-1 and TRBJ1-2; the match to TRBD1 covers 7 bases. With V trimmed by 3 bases and J by 7 bases, 2 bases remained unmatched. CDR3 size: 11 residues. Germline lookup yields CDR1 DFQATT and CDR2 SNEGSKA (reference sequence). Here the CDR3 reads CSASGDSGYTF. The CDR3, as DNA: TGCAGTGCTAGTGGGGACAGTGGCTACACCTTC.

V gene TRBV7-3 combines with J gene TRBJ2-7, with a tentative D call TRBD1 (5 bases). The V and J ends lost 1 base and 7 bases respectively, with 8 bases between them. The CDR3 consists of 12 residues. CDR1 is SGHTA and CDR2 is FQGTGA in the germline V gene. CDR3 sequence reads: CASSLNGAEQYF. CDR3 DNA: TGTGCCAGCAGCTTAAATGGGGCAGAGCAGTACTTC.

This clone was recorded a few times. J is TRBJ1-1 and V is TRBV28; maybe TRBD1 (6 bases). The germline gives CDR1 MDHEN, CDR2 SYDVKM. V lost 5 bases and J 3 bases, leaving 16 bases between the germline ends. This CDR3 has 15 amino acids. In DNA, the CDR3 is TGTGCCAGCAGTGCAAACAGGGTTTTGGACACTGAAGCTTTCTTT. This encodes CASSANRVLDTEAFF.

The rearrangement joins TRBV4-3 to TRBJ2-7, with no clear D. The CDR3 length is 15 residues. V lost 4 bases and J 6 bases, leaving 19 bases between the germline ends. Germline assignment: CDR1 LGHNA and CDR2 YSLEER. CDR3 residues: CASSRDPNPRSEQYF. In nucleotides, the CDR3 is TGCGCCAGCAGCCGAGACCCGAATCCGAGGTCCGAGCAGTACTTC.

J is TRBJ2-1 and V is TRBV28; 7 nucleotides agree with TRBD2. This CDR3 spans 14 amino acids. V shed 4 bases, J shed 3 bases, and the junction held 3 bases outside the gene matches. Germline loops: CDR1 MDHEN, CDR2 SYDVKM. This CDR3 reads CASSSLADYNEQFF. CDR3 DNA: TGTGCCAGCAGTTCGCTAGCGGACTACAATGAGCAGTTCTTC. The whole variable domain, remainder taken from reference TRBV28 and TRBJ2-1, is DVKVTQSSRYLVKRTGEKVFLECVQDMDHENMFWYRQDPGLGLRLIYFSYDVKMKEKGDIPEGYSVSREKKERFSLILESASTNQTSMYLCASSSLADYNEQFFGPGTRLTVL.

The chain couples TRBV19 to TRBJ2-7, with 7 bases that match TRBD2. The CDR3 spans 17 residues. The germline V gene encodes CDR1 LNHDA and CDR2 SQIVND (reference sequence). With V trimmed by 1 base and J by 2 bases, 11 bases remained unmatched. The CDR3 DNA is TGTGCCAGTAGTATAGTTCCGGGACTATCATACCCCTACGAGCAGTACTTC. It codes for CASSIVPGLSYPYEQYF.

The chain is built from TRBV29-1 and TRBJ2-7, with 15 bases that match TRBD2. Germline lookup yields CDR1 SQVTM and CDR2 ANQGSEA. Trimming cost V 6 bases and J 2 bases; bases outside gene matches: 2. This CDR3 has 14 residues. CDR3 region: CSVGLAGGTYEQYF. The CDR3 region has the DNA TGCAGCGTGGGACTAGCGGGGGGAACCTACGAGCAGTACTTC.

V is TRBV7-3 and J is TRBJ2-1, with TRBD2 identical over 9 bases. J was trimmed by 6 bases and V by 1 base; bases with no gene match: 7. The CDR3 sequence is 16 residues long. Germline CDR1 reads SGHTA; CDR2 reads FQGTGA. The CDR3 spells CASSLRGGRASNEQFF. In DNA, the CDR3 is TGTGCCAGCAGCTTAAGGGGCGGGAGGGCCTCCAATGAGCAGTTCTTC.

CDR3 nucleotide sequence: TGTGCCAGCAGTCCTGCTAGCAATCAATATAATTCACCCCTCCACTTT. Amino acids: CASSPASNQYNSPLHF. This rearrangement joins TRBV7-2 to TRBJ1-6; unclear D gene. CDR3 length: 16 residues. Trimming cost V 6 bases and J 4 bases, with 16 bases left between them. Germline V gives CDR1 SGHTA, CDR2 FQGNSA.

The chain employs TRBV2 and TRBJ2-1; TRBD2 matches at 13 bases. The CDR3 extends over 16 amino acids. Germline V gene lookup returns CDR1 SNHLY and CDR2 FYNNEI. J gave up 6 bases and V 3 bases, and 5 bases lay outside the gene matches. For the CDR3, the DNA is TGTGCCAGCAGTGAGCTAGGACTAGCGGGAGTCAATGAGCAGTTCTTC. Translation gives CASSELGLAGVNEQFF.

This clone was seen only a few times. Other DNA variants within this sample encode the same CDR3. This chain connects TRBV3-1 (or the pseudogene TRBV3-2) to TRBJ2-7, with D possibly being TRBD2 (5 bases). The CDR3 is 13 amino acids. The germline V and J ends were trimmed by 5 bases and 2 bases, with 10 bases remaining between them. The V gene's germline CDR1 is LGHDT and CDR2 YNNKEL (reference sequence). Here the CDR3 DNA reads TGTGCCAGCAGCTACAGAGGGACCTACGAGCAGTACTTC. This gives the protein CASSYRGTYEQYF.

This clone is termed medium-sized. J is TRBJ1-1 and V is TRBV15, with 9 positions matching TRBD1. The CDR3 has 15 residues. In germline, CDR1 is LNHNV, CDR2 YYDKDF (reference sequence). V shed 5 bases, J shed 11 bases, and the junction held 15 bases outside the gene matches. This CDR3 is CATSPTGGLGVEAFF. In DNA, the CDR3 is TGTGCCACCAGCCCCACAGGGGGCCTCGGGGTTGAGGCTTTCTTT.

The sample holds many counts of this clone. The chain has TRBV7-3 and TRBJ1-6; D is possibly TRBD1 (5 bases). The germline V gene encodes CDR1 SGHTA and CDR2 FQGTGA. This CDR3 has 13 amino acids. V was trimmed by 5 bases and J by 10 bases, leaving 12 bases between them. The CDR3 nucleotides are TGTGCCAGCAGCGCGCGACAGAAATCACCCCTCCACTTT. Translating gives CASSARQKSPLHF.

This clone has a single count. CDR3 sequence reads: CASSQERGYEQYF. CDR3 in DNA: TGTGCCAGCAGCCAAGAGAGGGGGTACGAGCAGTACTTC. The chain has TRBV3-1 (or the pseudogene TRBV3-2) and TRBJ2-7; TRBD1 is a possible D gene (6 bases). Germline loops: CDR1 LGHDT, CDR2 YNNKEL (reference sequence). V lost 0 bases, J lost 4 bases, and 7 bases lay in between. The CDR3 has 13 residues.

The V gene is TRBV30, the J gene TRBJ2-5, with TRBD1 matching 10 bases. From germline, CDR1 is GTSNPN and CDR2 SVGIG (reference sequence). This CDR3 has 14 amino acids. V was pared by 3 bases and J by 5 bases, with 6 bases of the junction left unmatched. The CDR3: CAWRRTGGRETQYF. The CDR3 DNA reads TGTGCCTGGAGACGGACAGGGGGGAGGGAGACCCAGTACTTC.

The rearrangement uses TRBV12-3 or TRBV12-4 and TRBJ2-7; D unclear. Trimming removed 6 bases at V and 6 bases at J, with 9 bases between. The CDR3 runs 11 residues. This CDR3 is CASSRGSEQYF. Here the CDR3 DNA reads TGTGCCAGCAGCCGTGGCAGCGAGCAGTACTTC.

This rearrangement joins TRBV14 to TRBJ1-3, with TRBD1 matching 7 bases. The V gene end was trimmed by 1 base and the J gene end by 3 bases; junction bases not matched to a gene: 6. The CDR3 length is 16 residues. In germline, CDR1 is SGHDN, CDR2 FVKESK. The DNA for the CDR3 is TGTGCCAGCAGCCAAGGAACAGGGGTTTTTGGAAACACCATATATTTT. Residues: CASSQGTGVFGNTIYF. The full variable domain, with the rest looked up from reference TRBV14 and TRBJ1-3, is EAGVTQFPSHSVIEKGQTVTLRCDPISGHDNLYWYRRVMGKEIKFLLHFVKESKQDESGMPNNRFLAERTGGTYSTLKVQPAELEDSGVYFCASSQGTGVFGNTIYFGEGSWLTVV.

The chain uses TRBV28 and TRBJ1-2; D uncertain. V shed 3 bases and J shed 5 bases, with 13 bases lying between them. Germline V CDR1 and CDR2: MDHEN, SYDVKM. This CDR3 is built from 14 residues. DNA for the CDR3: TGTGCCAGCAGTTTCCCCAGTGGGCAGTATGGCTACACCTTC. This encodes CASSFPSGQYGYTF.

This clone was detected a few times. The V gene is TRBV6-5, the J gene TRBJ2-2; 7 nucleotides align to TRBD2. The CDR3 is 15 amino acids. Germline CDR1 is MNHEY and CDR2 is SVGAGI. The V segment lost 6 bases and the J segment 1 base; nucleotides outside the gene matches: 5. This CDR3 is CASSSPSGNTGELFF. In DNA, the CDR3 is TGTGCCAGCAGCTCACCTAGCGGGAACACCGGGGAGCTGTTTTTT.

This chain joins TRBV27 and TRBJ1-4; unclear D gene. The CDR3 totals 13 residues. V shed 8 bases and J shed 4 bases, with 11 bases lying between them. Germline CDR1 and CDR2: MNHEY and SMNVEV (reference sequence). The CDR3, as DNA: TGTGCCAGCTCTCGATGGAGTAATGAAAAACTGTTTTTT. Translated, it gives CASSRWSNEKLFF. Supplemented by reference TRBV27 and TRBJ1-4, the full variable domain reads EAQVTQNPRYLITVTGKKLTVTCSQNMNHEYMSWYRQDPGLGLRQIYYSMNVEVTDKGDVPEGYKVSRKEKRNFPLILESPSPNQTSLYFCASSRWSNEKLFFGSGTQLSVL.

Only one count was recorded for this clone. The CDR3 loop reads CASSDDRGYLNEQFF. In nucleotides, the CDR3 is TGTGCCAGCAGCGACGACCGGGGGTATTTAAATGAGCAGTTCTTC. The rearrangement joins TRBV6-5 to TRBJ2-1; D is possibly TRBD2 (6 bases). Per the germline V gene, CDR1 is MNHEY and CDR2 is SVGAGI. V was clipped by 6 bases and J by 7 bases, with 19 bases between them. The CDR3 extends over 15 amino acids.

This chain joins TRBV11-1 and TRBJ2-5; 7 positions agree with TRBD2. The germline CDR1 and CDR2 sequences are SGHAT and FQDESV (reference sequence). This CDR3 has 15 residues. The J segment lost 1 base and the V segment lost 4 bases, leaving 6 bases of the junction unmatched. The DNA for the CDR3 is TGTGCCAGCAGCTCACGGACTAGACTCCAAGAGACCCAGTACTTC. Translated: CASSSRTRLQETQYF.

The gene calls are TRBV5-1 and TRBJ2-7; 7 bases line up with TRBD2. Germline CDR1 reads SGHRS; CDR2 reads YFSETQ. This CDR3 region has 15 residues. The V gene end was trimmed by 3 bases and the J gene end by 4 bases; junction bases not matched to a gene: 10. The chain's CDR3 is CASSWASAGEYEQYF. CDR3 in DNA: TGCGCCAGCAGCTGGGCCTCCGCGGGAGAGTACGAGCAGTACTTC.

This chain links TRBV27 with TRBJ2-5; TRBD2 aligns across 7 bases. After removal of 3 bases from V and 2 bases from J, the junction contained 6 bases not matched to a gene. This CDR3 is built from 15 residues. Germline CDR1 and CDR2: MNHEY and SMNVEV (reference sequence). CDR3 nucleotide sequence: TGTGCCAGCAGTTTTTCTAGCGGACCTCAAGAGACCCAGTACTTC. Amino acid sequence: CASSFSSGPQETQYF.

The genes are TRBV27 and TRBJ1-1, with 7 bases identical to TRBD1. The V gene end was trimmed by 0 bases and the J gene end by 3 bases; junction bases not matched to a gene: 10. The CDR3 extends over 17 amino acids. The V gene's germline CDR1 is MNHEY and CDR2 SMNVEV (reference sequence). The CDR3 reads CASSLSISGGQDTEAFF. The DNA for the CDR3 is TGTGCCAGCAGTTTATCGATCAGTGGAGGACAGGACACTGAAGCTTTCTTT.